This TCR beta chain was captured by sequencing in a study of identical twins (dated by TCRdb to about 2016). At the level of the whole study: To test whether fetal clonotypes persist, the study used deep sequencing on TCR alpha and beta repertoires from monozygotic twins, unrelated adults of various ages, and cord blood. To rule out contamination, the twin experiments were replicated at different times with different library preparation protocols. Beyond this particular receptor, the publication reports: The excess sharing between twins in beta out-of-frame sequences was weaker because fewer shared sequences reduced the signal-to-noise ratio. Fewer insertions were carried by abundant cord blood beta clonotypes; a weaker similar trend was observed in young adult naive repertoires, while no such trend was observed in memory repertoires. Invariant T cells such as MAIT and iNKT could partly confound zero-insertion analyses, although diverse VJ usage argued against such confounding for most clonotypes. Because the same donors could not be followed over many years, the conclusions depended on cross-sectional statistical analysis. Out-of-frame TCR alpha sharing in monozygotic twins was systematically underestimated by recombination models, whereas sharing between unrelated individuals was in agreement with the recombination models. Compared with coincidental sharing between unrelated individuals, out-of-frame TCR alpha sequences shared between twins showed an excess of sequences with low generation probability.

All donors were healthy Caucasians. The twin cohort comprised three pairs of female monozygotic twins, all aged roughly 18 to 29 years. RNA for TCR libraries was isolated from peripheral blood mononuclear cells. This clonotype came up a few times. There is no known antigen for this receptor. Per-nucleotide qualities are absent, and no much larger clonotype sits a single base away. Library method: 5' RACE. Sequenced on an Illumina HiSeq 2000. Template switching introduced a universal primer binding site; the final cDNA contained a unique molecular identifier, enabling accurate counting of TCR cDNA molecules. First-strand cDNA for TCR alpha and beta chains was synthesized from specific primers in the conserved constant-segment region. To control for contamination, each cDNA library was double barcoded with a SMART-Mk sample barcode plus Illumina barcodes. TruSeq adapter sequences and Illumina sample barcodes were added in two successive PCR steps. TCR alpha and beta cDNA libraries were sequenced on the Illumina HiSeq platform with custom primers. As for the original processing: MiGEC processed the raw reads to extract unique molecular identifiers, while MiXCR was used to determine the CDR3 positions. For each individual, recombination models were inferred using an EM algorithm with the repgenHMM and IGoR tools. Shared clonotypes were analyzed with the tcR package in R, and sharing was normalized by the product of cloneset sizes. Out-of-frame nonproductive sequences were analyzed to study raw recombination free of thymic and clonal selection effects. Starting from the raw public reads, TCRdb applied fastp trimming at Q25, assembled clones with MiXCR and retained in-frame beta chains. When rows share a CDR3 protein, they turn into one entry using the most common DNA and genes. TCRdb, not the original authors, processed these V and J calls. The sample table records about 720,000 distinct CDR3 sequences; 8.6% of these occur just once. Roughly 0.9% of the sample belongs to the ten largest clones.

The CDR3, from cysteine to phenylalanine, totals 14 residues. The DNA shown is the 42-base CDR3, in frame from base 1. CDR1 and CDR2, looked up from the germline V gene (reference sequence), are DFQATT and SNEGSKA. Clipping removes 5 bases from V and 6 bases from J, with 9 as the unmatched junction base count. The sample also formed part of further work on yellow fever vaccine responses in identical twins. The second study's authors report: According to the authors, the vaccine-induced T cell response in identical twins seemed to be partly convergent and partly specific to each individual. In the study, vaccine-responding T cell clones were precisely tracked in identical twins.

The specimen was PBMCs. This receptor was obtained from a woman in her late teens or twenties in good health. In this chain, TRBV20-1 is recombined with TRBJ2-7; 11 central nucleotides agree with TRBD1. The DNA sequence follows: TGCAGTGCTCCCAGGGGGACAGGGGGATCCGAGCAGTACTTC. Translated, it reads CSAPRGTGGSEQYF.